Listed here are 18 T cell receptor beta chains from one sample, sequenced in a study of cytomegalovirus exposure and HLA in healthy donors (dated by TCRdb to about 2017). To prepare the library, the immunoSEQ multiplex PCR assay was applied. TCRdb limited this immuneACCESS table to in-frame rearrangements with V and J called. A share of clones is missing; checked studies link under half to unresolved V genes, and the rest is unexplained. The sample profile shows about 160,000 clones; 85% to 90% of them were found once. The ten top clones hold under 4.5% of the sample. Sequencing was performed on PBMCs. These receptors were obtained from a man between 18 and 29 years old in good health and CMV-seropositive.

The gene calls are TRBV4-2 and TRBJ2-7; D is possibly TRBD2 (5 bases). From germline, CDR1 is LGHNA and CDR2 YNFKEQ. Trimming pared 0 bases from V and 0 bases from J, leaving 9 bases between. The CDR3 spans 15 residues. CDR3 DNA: TGTGCCAGCAGCCAAGAGGTGGGAGACTCCTACGAGCAGTACTTC. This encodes CASSQEVGDSYEQYF.

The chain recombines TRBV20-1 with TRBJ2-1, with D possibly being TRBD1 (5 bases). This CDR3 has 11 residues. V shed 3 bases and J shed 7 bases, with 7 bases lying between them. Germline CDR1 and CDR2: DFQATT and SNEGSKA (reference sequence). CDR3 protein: CSASRVNEQFF. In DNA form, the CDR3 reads TGCAGTGCTAGCAGGGTAAATGAGCAGTTCTTC.

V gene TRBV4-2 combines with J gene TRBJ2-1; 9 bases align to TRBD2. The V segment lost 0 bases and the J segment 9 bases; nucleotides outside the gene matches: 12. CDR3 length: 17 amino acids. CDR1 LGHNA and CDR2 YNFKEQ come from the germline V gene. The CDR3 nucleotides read TGTGCCAGCAGCCAAGATTCTGAGACTAGCGGTCTCGGTGAGCAGTTCTTC. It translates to CASSQDSETSGLGEQFF.

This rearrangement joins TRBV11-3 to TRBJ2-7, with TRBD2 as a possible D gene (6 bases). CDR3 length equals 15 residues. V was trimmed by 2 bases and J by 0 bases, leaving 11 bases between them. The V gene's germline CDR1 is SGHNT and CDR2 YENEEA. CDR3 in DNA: TGTGCCAGCAGCTTATTTCTCGGGAGCTCCTACGAGCAGTACTTC. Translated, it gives CASSLFLGSSYEQYF.

The CDR3 sequence: CASAPSRVATYNEQFF. Here the CDR3 DNA reads TGCGCCAGCGCCCCAAGCAGGGTCGCTACCTACAATGAGCAGTTCTTC. The chain couples TRBV10-1 to TRBJ2-1; possibly TRBD1 for D (5 bases). The germline CDR1 and CDR2 sequences are WNHNN and SYGVQD (reference sequence). This CDR3 comprises 16 residues. Trimming removed 8 bases from V and 2 bases from J, with 19 bases in between.

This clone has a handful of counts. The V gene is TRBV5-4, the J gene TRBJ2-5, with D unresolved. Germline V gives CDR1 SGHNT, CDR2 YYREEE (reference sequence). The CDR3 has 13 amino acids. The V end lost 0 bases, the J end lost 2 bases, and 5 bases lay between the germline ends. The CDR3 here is CASSLELQETQYF. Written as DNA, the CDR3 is TGTGCCAGCAGCTTGGAACTACAAGAGACCCAGTACTTC.

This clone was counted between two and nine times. CDR3 in DNA: TGTGCCAGCAGCGTAGTGGGACAGGGGAGCAATGAGCAGTTCTTC. This gives the protein CASSVVGQGSNEQFF. The chain employs TRBV9 and TRBJ2-1; 10 bases agree with TRBD1. CDR3 length: 15 amino acids. The germline CDR1 and CDR2 sequences are SGDLS and YYNGEE. Germline trimming cut 0 bases from V and 6 bases from J; bases unmatched to any gene: 3.

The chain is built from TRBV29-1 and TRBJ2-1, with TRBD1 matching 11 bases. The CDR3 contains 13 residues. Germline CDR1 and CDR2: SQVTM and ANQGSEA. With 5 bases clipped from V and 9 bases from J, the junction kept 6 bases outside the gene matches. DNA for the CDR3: TGCAGCGTTTCCGGACAGGGGGCTAGTGAGCAGTTCTTC. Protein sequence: CSVSGQGASEQFF.

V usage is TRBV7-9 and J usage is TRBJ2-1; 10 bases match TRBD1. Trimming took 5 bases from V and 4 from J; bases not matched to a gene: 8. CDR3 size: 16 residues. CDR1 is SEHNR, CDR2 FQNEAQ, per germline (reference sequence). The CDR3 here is CASSPPSGQGYNEQFF. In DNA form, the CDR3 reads TGTGCCAGCAGCCCACCGTCGGGACAGGGGTACAATGAGCAGTTCTTC.

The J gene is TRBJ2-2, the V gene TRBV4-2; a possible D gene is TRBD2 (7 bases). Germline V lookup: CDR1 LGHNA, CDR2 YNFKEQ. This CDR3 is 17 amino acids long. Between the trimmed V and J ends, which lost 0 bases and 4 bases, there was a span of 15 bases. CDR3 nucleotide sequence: TGTGCCAGCAGCCAAGAGATAGGGGGGGCCTTCACCGGGGAGCTGTTTTTT. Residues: CASSQEIGGAFTGELFF.

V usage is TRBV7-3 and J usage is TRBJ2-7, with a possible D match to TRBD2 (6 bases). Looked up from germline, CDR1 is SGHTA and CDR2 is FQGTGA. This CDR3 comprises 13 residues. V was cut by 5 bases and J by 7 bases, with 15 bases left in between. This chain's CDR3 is CASSPPGSWEQYF. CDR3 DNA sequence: TGTGCCAGCAGCCCCCCCGGGAGTTGGGAGCAGTACTTC.

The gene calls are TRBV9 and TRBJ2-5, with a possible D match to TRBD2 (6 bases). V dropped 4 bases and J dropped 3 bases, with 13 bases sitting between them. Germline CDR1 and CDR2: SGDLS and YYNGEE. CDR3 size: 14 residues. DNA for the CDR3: TGTGCCAGCAGCACTGACCCGGGGGAAGAGACCCAGTACTTC. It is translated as CASSTDPGEETQYF. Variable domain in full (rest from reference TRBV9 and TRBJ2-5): DSGVTQTPKHLITATGQRVTLRCSPRSGDLSVYWYQQSLDQGLQFLIQYYNGEERAKGNILERFSAQQFPDLHSELNLSSLELGDSALYFCASSTDPGEETQYFGPGTRLLVL.

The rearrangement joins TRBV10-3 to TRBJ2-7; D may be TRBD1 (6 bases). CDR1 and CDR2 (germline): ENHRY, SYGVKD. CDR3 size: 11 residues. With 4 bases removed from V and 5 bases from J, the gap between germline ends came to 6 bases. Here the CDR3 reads CAISGDNEQYF. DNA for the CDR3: TGTGCCATCAGTGGGGACAACGAGCAGTACTTC.

The CDR3 region is CASSPDRGGNQPQHF. As DNA, the CDR3 is TGTGCCAGCAGTCCGGACAGGGGAGGCAATCAGCCCCAGCATTTT. The gene calls are TRBV6-5 and TRBJ1-5; TRBD1 aligns across 9 bases. The CDR3 is made up of 15 amino acids. V gave up 5 bases and J gave up 2 bases; unmatched junction bases: 4. Looked up from germline, CDR1 is MNHEY and CDR2 is SVGAGI.

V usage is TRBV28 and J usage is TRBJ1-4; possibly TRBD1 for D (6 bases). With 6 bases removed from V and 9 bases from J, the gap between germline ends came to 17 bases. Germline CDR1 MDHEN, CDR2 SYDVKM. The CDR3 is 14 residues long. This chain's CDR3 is CASSQPDRLQKLFF. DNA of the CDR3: TGTGCCAGCAGCCAGCCTGACAGGTTACAAAAACTGTTTTTT.

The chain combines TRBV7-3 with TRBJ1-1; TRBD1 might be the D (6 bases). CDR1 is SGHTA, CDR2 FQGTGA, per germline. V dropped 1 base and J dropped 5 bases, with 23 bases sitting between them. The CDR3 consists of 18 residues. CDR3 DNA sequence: TGTGCCAGCAGCTTAATATCAGGGGCGGATCTCCTGAGGACTGAAGCTTTCTTT. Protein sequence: CASSLISGADLLRTEAFF.

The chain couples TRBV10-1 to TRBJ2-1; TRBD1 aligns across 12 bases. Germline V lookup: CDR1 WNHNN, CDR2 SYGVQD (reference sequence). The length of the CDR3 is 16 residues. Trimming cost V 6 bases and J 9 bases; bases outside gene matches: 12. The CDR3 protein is CASSYLRDRGLGEQFF. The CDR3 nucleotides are TGCGCCAGCAGCTACCTCAGGGACAGGGGGCTTGGTGAGCAGTTCTTC.

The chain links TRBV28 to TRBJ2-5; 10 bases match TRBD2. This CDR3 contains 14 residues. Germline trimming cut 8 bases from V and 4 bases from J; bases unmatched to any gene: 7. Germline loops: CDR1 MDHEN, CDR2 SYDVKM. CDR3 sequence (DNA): TGTGCCAGCGGCTTGAGCGGGAGGGGAGAGACCCAGTACTTC. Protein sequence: CASGLSGRGETQYF.